This T cell receptor beta chain was recovered during a study of T cell responses to AZD1222 COVID-19 vaccine. Sequenced by immunoSEQ multiplex PCR; TCRdb stores in-frame clones only, minus some. The data hold about 140,000 clones, with 75% to 95% observed a single time. The CDR3 is made up of 14 amino acids. With 8 bases clipped from V and 5 bases from J, the junction kept 9 bases outside the gene matches. Looked up from germline, CDR1 is SGHNT and CDR2 is YENEEA. The sequence was collected from an adult who received the MenACWY meningococcal vaccine as a control. Sequencing used peripheral blood, obtained 28 days after the second dose of the MenACWY control vaccine. V is TRBV11-3 and J is TRBJ2-1; 7 positions agree with TRBD2. In DNA, the CDR3 is TGTGCCAGCGGGATTCGGGGAGGGAACAATGAGCAGTTCTTC. Residues: CASGIRGGNNEQFF.